This T cell receptor (beta chain) was recovered during a study of Graves' ophthalmopathy and Graves' hyperthyroidism. Newly diagnosed, the hyperthyroidism patients had under 2 months' duration and were aged 18 to 65. Excluded: other autoimmune disease, uncontrolled infection, pregnancy or lactation. Diagnoses were established from clinical symptoms, serum thyroxine, TRAb, thyroid ultrasound and orbital computed tomography. Germline CDR1 SGDLS, CDR2 YYNGEE. This CDR3 spans 15 amino acids. V shed 2 bases, J shed 4 bases, and the junction held 6 bases outside the gene matches. Scientists amplified the TCR beta CDR3 regions from RNA transcripts. Amplification began with first-round RT-PCR using HTBI primers, then second-round multiplex PCR was performed. TCRdb reanalysed the multiplex PCR reads using MiXCR and keeps one entry per CDR3 protein. The table includes over a million distinct CDR3 sequences, 35% to 40% detected once.

The rearrangement joins TRBV9 to TRBJ1-5; 7 positions agree with TRBD1. Sequencing used peripheral blood or thyroid tissue (not recorded which). The origin of this receptor is an adult man with Graves' hyperthyroidism. This CDR3 reads CASSVTGTANQPQHF. CDR3 bases: TGTGCCAGCAGCGTGACAGGGACAGCTAATCAGCCCCAGCATTTT. The full variable domain, in which reference TRBV9 and TRBJ1-5 provide the parts outside the CDR3, is DSGVTQTPKHLITATGQRVTLRCSPRSGDLSVYWYQQSLDQGLQFLIQYYNGEERAKGNILERFSAQQFPDLHSELNLSSLELGDSALYFCASSVTGTANQPQHFGDGTRLSIL.